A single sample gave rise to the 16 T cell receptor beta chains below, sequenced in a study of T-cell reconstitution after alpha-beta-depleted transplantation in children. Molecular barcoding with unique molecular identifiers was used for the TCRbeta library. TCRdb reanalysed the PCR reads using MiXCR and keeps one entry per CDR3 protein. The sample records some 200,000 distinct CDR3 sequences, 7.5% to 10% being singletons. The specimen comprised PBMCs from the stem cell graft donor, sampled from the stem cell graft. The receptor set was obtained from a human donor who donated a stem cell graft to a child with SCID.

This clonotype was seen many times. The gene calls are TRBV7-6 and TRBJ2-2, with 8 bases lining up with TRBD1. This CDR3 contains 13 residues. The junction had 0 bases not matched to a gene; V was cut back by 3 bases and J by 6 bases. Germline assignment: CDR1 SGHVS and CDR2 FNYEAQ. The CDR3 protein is CASSLDRAGELFF. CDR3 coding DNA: TGTGCCAGCAGCTTGGACAGGGCCGGGGAGCTGTTTTTT.

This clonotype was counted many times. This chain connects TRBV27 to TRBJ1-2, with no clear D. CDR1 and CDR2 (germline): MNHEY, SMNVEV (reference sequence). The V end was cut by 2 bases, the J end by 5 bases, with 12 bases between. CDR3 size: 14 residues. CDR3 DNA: TGTGCCAGCAGTTTAAAGGGCGCGGGGTATGGCTACACCTTC. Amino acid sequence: CASSLKGAGYGYTF.

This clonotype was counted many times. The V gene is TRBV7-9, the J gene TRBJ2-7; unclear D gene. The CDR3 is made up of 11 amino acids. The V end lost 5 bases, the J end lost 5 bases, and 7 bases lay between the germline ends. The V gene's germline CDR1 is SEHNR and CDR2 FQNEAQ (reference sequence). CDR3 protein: CASSPRDEQYF. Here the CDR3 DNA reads TGTGCCAGCAGCCCCCGGGACGAGCAGTACTTC. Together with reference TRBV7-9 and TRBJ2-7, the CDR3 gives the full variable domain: DTGVSQNPRHKITKRGQNVTFRCDPISEHNRLYWYRQTLGQGPEFLTYFQNEAQLEKSRLLSDRFSAERPKGSFSTLEIQRTEQGDSAMYLCASSPRDEQYFGPGTRLTVT.

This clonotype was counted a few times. The CDR3 loop is CASTKKGNEQFF. As DNA, the CDR3 is TGCGCCAGCACCAAGAAGGGAAATGAGCAGTTCTTC. The V and J genes are TRBV5-1 and TRBJ2-1; D ambiguous. Per germline, CDR1 SGHRS and CDR2 YFSETQ. Trimming took off 6 bases at V and 7 bases at J, with 11 bases between the two ends. CDR3 length: 12 residues. Drawing the rest from reference TRBV5-1 and TRBJ2-1, the complete variable domain is KAGVTQTPRYLIKTRGQQVTLSCSPISGHRSVSWYQQTPGQGLQFLFEYFSETQRNKGNFPGRFSGRQFSNSRSEMNVSTLELGDSALYLCASTKKGNEQFFGPGTRLTVL.

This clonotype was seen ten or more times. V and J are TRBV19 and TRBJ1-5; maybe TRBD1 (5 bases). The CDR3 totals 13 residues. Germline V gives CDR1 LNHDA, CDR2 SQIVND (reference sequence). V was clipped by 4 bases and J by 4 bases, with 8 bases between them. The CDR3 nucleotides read TGTGCCAGTAGTACCACAGGTAATCAGCCCCAGCATTTT. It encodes CASSTTGNQPQHF.

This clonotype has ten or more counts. The CDR3 loop is CASSLYRGVQFF. Here the CDR3 DNA reads TGTGCCAGCAGTTTATACAGGGGGGTGCAGTTCTTC. This chain uses TRBV27 with TRBJ2-1, with 8 bases lining up with TRBD1. The germline V gene has CDR1 MNHEY and CDR2 SMNVEV (reference sequence). The CDR3 extends over 12 amino acids. The V and J ends lost 1 base and 12 bases, in that order; junction bases with no gene match: 2.

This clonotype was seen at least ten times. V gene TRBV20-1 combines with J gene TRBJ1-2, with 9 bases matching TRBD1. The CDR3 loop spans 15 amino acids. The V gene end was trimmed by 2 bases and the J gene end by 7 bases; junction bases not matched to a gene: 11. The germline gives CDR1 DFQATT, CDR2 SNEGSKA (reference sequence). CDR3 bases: TGCAGTGCTAGACCAAGGGACAGGGATCCCTCTGGCTACACCTTC. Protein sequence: CSARPRDRDPSGYTF.

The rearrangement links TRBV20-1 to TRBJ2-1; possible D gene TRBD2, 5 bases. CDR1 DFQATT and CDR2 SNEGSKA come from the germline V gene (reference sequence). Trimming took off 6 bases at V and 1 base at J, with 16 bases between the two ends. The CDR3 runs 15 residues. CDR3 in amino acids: CSARRSSGSYNEQFF. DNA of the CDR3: TGCAGTGCGAGACGATCCTCGGGGTCCTACAATGAGCAGTTCTTC.

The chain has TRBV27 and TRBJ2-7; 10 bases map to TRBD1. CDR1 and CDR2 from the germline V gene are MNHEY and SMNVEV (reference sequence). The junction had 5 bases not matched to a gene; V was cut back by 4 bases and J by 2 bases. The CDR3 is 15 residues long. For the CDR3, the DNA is TGTGCCAGCAGTTCTCTCGGACAGGGGGCCTACGAGCAGTACTTC. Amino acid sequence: CASSSLGQGAYEQYF.

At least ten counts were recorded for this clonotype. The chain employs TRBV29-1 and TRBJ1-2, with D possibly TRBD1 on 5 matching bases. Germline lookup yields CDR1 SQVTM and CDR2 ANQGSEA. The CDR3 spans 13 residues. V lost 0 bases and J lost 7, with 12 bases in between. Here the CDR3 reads CSVEDRAGSGYTF. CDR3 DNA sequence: TGCAGCGTTGAAGATCGGGCAGGGAGTGGCTACACCTTC.

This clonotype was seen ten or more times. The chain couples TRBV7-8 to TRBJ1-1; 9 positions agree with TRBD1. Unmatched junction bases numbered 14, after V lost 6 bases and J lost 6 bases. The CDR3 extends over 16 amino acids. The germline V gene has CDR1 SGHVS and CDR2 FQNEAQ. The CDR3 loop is CASRQTGGSSYAEAFF. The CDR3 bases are TGTGCCAGCAGACAGACAGGGGGGTCTTCTTATGCTGAAGCTTTCTTT. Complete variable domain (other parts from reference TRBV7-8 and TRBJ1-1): GAGVSQSPRYKVAKRGQDVALRCDPISGHVSLFWYQQALGQGPEFLTYFQNEAQLDKSGLPSDRFFAERPEGSVSTLKIQRTQQEDSAVYLCASRQTGGSSYAEAFFGQGTRLTVV.

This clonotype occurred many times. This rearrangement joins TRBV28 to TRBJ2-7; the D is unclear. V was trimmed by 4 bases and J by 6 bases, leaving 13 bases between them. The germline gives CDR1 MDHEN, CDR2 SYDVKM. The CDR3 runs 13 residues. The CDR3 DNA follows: TGTGCCAGCAGTTCACAATTTACCCTCGAGCAGTACTTC. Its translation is CASSSQFTLEQYF.

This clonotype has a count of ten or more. Written as DNA, the CDR3 is TGCGCCAGCAGCTTAAGGACTTCAAGGAGTGACACTGAAGCTTTCTTT. Protein product: CASSLRTSRSDTEAFF. This sequence joins TRBV5-1 and TRBJ1-1; D not resolved. V gave up 2 bases and J gave up 3 bases, with 17 bases separating them. Looked up from germline, CDR1 is SGHRS and CDR2 is YFSETQ. This CDR3 contains 16 residues.

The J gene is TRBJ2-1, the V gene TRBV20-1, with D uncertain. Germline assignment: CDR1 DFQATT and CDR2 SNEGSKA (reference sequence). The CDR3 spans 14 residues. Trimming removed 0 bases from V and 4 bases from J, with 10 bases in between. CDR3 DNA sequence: TGCAGTGCTAGAGATAGGGCAGGATACAATGAGCAGTTCTTC. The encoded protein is CSARDRAGYNEQFF.

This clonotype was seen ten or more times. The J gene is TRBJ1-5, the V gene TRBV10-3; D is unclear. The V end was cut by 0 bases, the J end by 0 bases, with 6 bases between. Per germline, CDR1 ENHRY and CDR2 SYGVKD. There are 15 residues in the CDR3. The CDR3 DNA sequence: TGTGCCATCAGTGAGTCTTCGGGTAGCAATCAGCCCCAGCATTTT. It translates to CAISESSGSNQPQHF.

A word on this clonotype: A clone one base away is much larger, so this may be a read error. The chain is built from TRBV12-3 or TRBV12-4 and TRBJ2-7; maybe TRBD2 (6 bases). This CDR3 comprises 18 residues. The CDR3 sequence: CTSSPKSLAEGMPYEQYF. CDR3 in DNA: TGTACCAGCAGCCCGAAATCCCTCGCGGAGGGGATGCCCTACGAGCAGTACTTC.